The clone carrying this T cell receptor (beta chain) came up many times. Deletions cut 3 bases from V and 4 bases from J, with 16 bases between. The CDR3 is made up of 15 amino acids. CDR1 is SGDLS, CDR2 YYNGEE, per germline. This entry belongs to a study of neurological immune-mediated disorders. Each TCR transcript was tagged with a 10-nucleotide random UMI during 5'RACE. In each sequencing run, over 160 million TCR-beta sequences were generated from 15-18 subjects. One entry per CDR3 protein results from TCRdb running MiXCR on the 5' RACE reads. The sample holds fewer than 90,000 distinct CDR3 sequences; roughly 5.5% are singletons and the top ten take 7.4%.

The receptor was derived from a man aged 18 to 29 with multiple sclerosis. The sequenced material came from PBMCs. The chain carries TRBV9 and TRBJ1-1; the D is unclear. CDR3 protein: CASSAPSGPFTEAFF. The CDR3 DNA reads as TGTGCCAGCAGCGCACCTTCCGGGCCCTTCACTGAAGCTTTCTTT.